A selection of T cell receptor beta chains follows, all from one sample in a study of beta chain features in type 1 diabetes. Repertoires were generated with immunoSEQ multiplex PCR, while TCRdb's copy carries only in-frame clones and drops some. Among 810,000 or so clones listed, 15% to 20% were seen once. The sequencing sample was made of naive CD4+ T cells from blood. The receptors were sampled from a woman aged 18 to 35 in good health. Each CDR3 is given with its conserved first and last residue. Each record gives: clone size, D gene, J gene, V gene, CDR3 protein, CDR3 DNA. The D gene is left open where the match is weak. Part of the rows lack a size; the others show once, few, many or a class for expanded clones.

clone size: -; D gene: -; J gene: TRBJ2-2; V gene: TRBV15; CDR3 protein: CATSRGLAGELFF; CDR3 DNA: TGTGCCACCAGCAGAGGACTAGCCGGGGAGCTGTTTTTT
clone size: few; D gene: -; J gene: TRBJ2-7; V gene: TRBV29-1; CDR3 protein: CSVGYTPNEQYF; CDR3 DNA: TGCAGCGTTGGGTACACCCCTAACGAGCAGTACTTC
clone size: few; D gene: TRBD1; J gene: TRBJ1-2; V gene: TRBV4-2; CDR3 protein: CASSQDWTGLGYTF; CDR3 DNA: TGTGCCAGCAGCCAGGATTGGACAGGGTTGGGCTACACCTTC
clone size: few; D gene: -; J gene: TRBJ1-1; V gene: TRBV7-2; CDR3 protein: CASSLWPPGTEAFF; CDR3 DNA: TGTGCCAGCAGCTTATGGCCCCCCGGCACTGAAGCTTTCTTT
clone size: -; D gene: TRBD1; J gene: TRBJ1-5; V gene: TRBV19; CDR3 protein: CASSGTGRTLDQPQHF; CDR3 DNA: TGTGCCAGTAGTGGGACAGGGCGAACCCTGGATCAGCCCCAGCATTTT
clone size: -; D gene: TRBD1; J gene: TRBJ1-2; V gene: TRBV5-1; CDR3 protein: CASSWGPTGASSDYGYTF; CDR3 DNA: TGCGCCAGCAGCTGGGGCCCTACAGGGGCCAGTTCTGACTATGGCTACACCTTC
clone size: few; D gene: -; J gene: TRBJ2-7; V gene: TRBV5-6; CDR3 protein: CASSLSLQLYEQYF; CDR3 DNA: TGTGCCAGCAGCTTGAGCCTGCAGCTGTACGAGCAGTACTTC
clone size: -; D gene: -; J gene: TRBJ1-4; V gene: TRBV9; CDR3 protein: CASSGGSATNEKLFF; CDR3 DNA: TGTGCCAGCAGCGGGGGATCTGCAACTAATGAAAAACTGTTTTTT
clone size: few; D gene: TRBD2; J gene: TRBJ2-5; V gene: TRBV18; CDR3 protein: CASSPNNPRLAGAQETQYF; CDR3 DNA: TGTGCCAGCTCACCTAACAACCCGCGACTAGCGGGAGCCCAAGAGACCCAGTACTTC
clone size: few; D gene: -; J gene: TRBJ2-2; V gene: TRBV29-1; CDR3 protein: CSVLPGTRPGELFF; CDR3 DNA: TGCAGCGTCCTACCCGGGACCCGGCCCGGGGAGCTGTTTTTT
clone size: few; D gene: -; J gene: TRBJ2-3; V gene: TRBV28; CDR3 protein: CASRTGRSTDTQYF; CDR3 DNA: TGTGCCAGCAGAACAGGAAGATCCACAGATACGCAGTATTTT
clone size: -; D gene: -; J gene: TRBJ1-2; V gene: TRBV5-1; CDR3 protein: CASSLGYAAGTGEYGYTF; CDR3 DNA: TGCGCCAGCAGCTTGGGGTATGCTGCCGGAACAGGAGAATATGGCTACACCTTC
clone size: -; D gene: -; J gene: TRBJ2-3; V gene: TRBV7-2; CDR3 protein: CASSLVLSGDTQYF; CDR3 DNA: TGTGCCAGCAGCTTAGTACTGAGCGGGGATACGCAGTATTTT